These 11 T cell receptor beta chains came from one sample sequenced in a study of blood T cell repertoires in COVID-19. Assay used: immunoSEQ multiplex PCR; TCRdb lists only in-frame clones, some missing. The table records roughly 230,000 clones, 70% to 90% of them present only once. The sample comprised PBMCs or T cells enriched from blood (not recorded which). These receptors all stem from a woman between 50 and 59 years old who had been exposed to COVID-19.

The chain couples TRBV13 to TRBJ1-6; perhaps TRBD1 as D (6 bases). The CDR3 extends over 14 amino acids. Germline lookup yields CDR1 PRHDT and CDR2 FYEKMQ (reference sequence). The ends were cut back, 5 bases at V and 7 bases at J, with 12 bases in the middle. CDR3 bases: TGTGCCAGCAGCCTCGGACAGTGGAATTCACCCCTCCACTTT. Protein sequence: CASSLGQWNSPLHF. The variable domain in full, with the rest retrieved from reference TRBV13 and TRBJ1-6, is AAGVIQSPRHLIKEKRETATLKCYPIPRHDTVYWYQQGPGQDPQFLISFYEKMQSDKGSIPDRFSAQQFSDYHSELNMSSLELGDSALYFCASSLGQWNSPLHFGNGTRLTVT.

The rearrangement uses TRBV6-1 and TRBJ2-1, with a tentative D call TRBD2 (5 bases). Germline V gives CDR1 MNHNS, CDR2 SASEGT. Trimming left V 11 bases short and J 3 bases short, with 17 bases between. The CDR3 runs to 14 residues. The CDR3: CAVALEGDYNEQFF. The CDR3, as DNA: TGTGCCGTCGCCCTAGAGGGAGACTACAATGAGCAGTTCTTC.

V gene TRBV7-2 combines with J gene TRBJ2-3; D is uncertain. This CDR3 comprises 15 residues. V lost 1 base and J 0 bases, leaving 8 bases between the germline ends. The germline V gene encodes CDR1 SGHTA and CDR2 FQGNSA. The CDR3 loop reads CASSLVGASTDTQYF. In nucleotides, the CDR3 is TGTGCCAGCAGCTTAGTGGGCGCTAGCACAGATACGCAGTATTTT.

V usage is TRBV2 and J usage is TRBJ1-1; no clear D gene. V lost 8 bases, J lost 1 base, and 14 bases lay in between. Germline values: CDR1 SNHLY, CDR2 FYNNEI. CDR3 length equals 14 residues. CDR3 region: CASSLGFENTEAFF. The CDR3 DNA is TGTGCCAGCTCCCTCGGGTTTGAGAACACTGAAGCTTTCTTT.

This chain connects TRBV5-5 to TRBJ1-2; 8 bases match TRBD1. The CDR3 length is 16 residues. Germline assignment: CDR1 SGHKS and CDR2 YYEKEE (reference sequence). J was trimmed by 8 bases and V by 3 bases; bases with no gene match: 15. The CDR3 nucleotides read TGTGCCAGCAGCTCGGACTGGACAGGGCGCCAGAGCGGCTACACCTTC. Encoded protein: CASSSDWTGRQSGYTF. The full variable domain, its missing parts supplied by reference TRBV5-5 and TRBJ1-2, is DAGVTQSPTHLIKTRGQQVTLRCSPISGHKSVSWYQQVLGQGPQFIFQYYEKEERGRGNFPDRFSARQFPNYSSELNVNALLLGDSALYLCASSSDWTGRQSGYTFGSGTRLTVV.

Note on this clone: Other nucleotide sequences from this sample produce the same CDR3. This CDR3 is CASSQGTGANTEAFF. The CDR3 DNA reads TGCGCCAGCAGCCAAGGGACAGGGGCTAACACTGAAGCTTTCTTT. The chain employs TRBV4-3 and TRBJ1-1; 9 bases fit TRBD1. The junction had 2 bases not matched to a gene; V was cut back by 1 base and J by 2 bases. Germline CDR1 LGHNA, CDR2 YSLEER. This CDR3 has 15 amino acids.

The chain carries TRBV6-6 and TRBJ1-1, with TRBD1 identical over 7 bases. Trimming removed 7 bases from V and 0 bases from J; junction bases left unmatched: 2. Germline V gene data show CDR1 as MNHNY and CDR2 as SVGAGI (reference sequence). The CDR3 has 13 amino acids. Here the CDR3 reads CASIRGLNTEAFF. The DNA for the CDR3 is TGTGCCAGCATAAGGGGGCTGAACACTGAAGCTTTCTTT.

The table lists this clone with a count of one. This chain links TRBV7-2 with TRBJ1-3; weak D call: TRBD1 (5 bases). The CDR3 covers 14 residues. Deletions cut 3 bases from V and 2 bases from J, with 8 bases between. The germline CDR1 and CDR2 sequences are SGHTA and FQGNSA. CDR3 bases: TGTGCCAGCAGCTTCCCAGGGACTGGAAACACCATATATTTT. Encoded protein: CASSFPGTGNTIYF.

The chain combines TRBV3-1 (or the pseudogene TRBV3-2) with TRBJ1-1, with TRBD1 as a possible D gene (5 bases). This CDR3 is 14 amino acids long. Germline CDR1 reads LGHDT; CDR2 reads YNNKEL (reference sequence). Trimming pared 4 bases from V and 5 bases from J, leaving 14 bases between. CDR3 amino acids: CASSLKRGGTEAFF. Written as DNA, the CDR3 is TGTGCCAGCAGCCTGAAAAGGGGAGGGACTGAAGCTTTCTTT.

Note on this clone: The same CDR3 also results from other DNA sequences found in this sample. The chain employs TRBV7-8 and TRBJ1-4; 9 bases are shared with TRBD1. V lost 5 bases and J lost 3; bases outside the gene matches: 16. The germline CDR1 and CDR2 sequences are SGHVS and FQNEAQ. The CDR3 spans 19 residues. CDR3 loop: CASSPGQGGSIYPNEKLFF. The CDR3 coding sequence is TGTGCCAGCAGCCCGGGACAGGGCGGGTCTATTTATCCTAATGAAAAACTGTTTTTT.

In DNA form, the CDR3 reads TGTGCCAGCAGCCCCGAGGGCCTACGAGCCAAAAACATTCAGTACTTC. Protein: CASSPEGLRAKNIQYF. The V call is TRBV27, the J call TRBJ2-4, with D perhaps TRBD2 (5 bases). CDR1 is MNHEY, CDR2 SMNVEV, per germline (reference sequence). V was cut by 6 bases and J by 0 bases, with 15 bases left in between. The CDR3 length is 16 residues.